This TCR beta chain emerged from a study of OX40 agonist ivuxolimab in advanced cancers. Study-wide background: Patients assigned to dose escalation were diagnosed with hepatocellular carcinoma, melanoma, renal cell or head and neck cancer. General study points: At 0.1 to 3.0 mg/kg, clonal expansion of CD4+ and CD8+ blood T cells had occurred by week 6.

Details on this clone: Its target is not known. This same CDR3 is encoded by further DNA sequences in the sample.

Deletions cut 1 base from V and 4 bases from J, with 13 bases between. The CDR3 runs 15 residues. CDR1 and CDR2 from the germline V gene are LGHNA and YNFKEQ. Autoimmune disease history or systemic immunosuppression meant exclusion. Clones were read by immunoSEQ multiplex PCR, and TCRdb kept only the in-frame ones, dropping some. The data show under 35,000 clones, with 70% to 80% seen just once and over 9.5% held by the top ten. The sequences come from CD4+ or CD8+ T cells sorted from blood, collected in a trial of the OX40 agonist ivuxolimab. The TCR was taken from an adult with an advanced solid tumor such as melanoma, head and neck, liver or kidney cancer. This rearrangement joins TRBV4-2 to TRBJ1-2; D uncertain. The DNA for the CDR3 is TGTGCCAGCAGCCAAGGGGGAGGCTCCTTCTATGGCTACACCTTC. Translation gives CASSQGGGSFYGYTF.